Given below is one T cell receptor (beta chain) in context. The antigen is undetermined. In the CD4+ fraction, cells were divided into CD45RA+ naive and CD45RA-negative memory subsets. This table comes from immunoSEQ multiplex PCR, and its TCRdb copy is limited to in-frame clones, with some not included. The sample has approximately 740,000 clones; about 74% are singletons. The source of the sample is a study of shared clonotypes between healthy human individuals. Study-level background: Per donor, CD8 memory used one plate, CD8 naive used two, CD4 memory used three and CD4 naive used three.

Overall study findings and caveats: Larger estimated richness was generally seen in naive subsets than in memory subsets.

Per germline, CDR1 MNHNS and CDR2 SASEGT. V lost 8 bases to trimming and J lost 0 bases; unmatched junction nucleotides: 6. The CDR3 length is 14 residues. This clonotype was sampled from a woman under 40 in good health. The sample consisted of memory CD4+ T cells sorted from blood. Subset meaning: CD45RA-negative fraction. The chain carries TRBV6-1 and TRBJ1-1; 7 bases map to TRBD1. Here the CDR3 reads CASGGTVMNTEAFF. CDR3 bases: TGTGCCAGCGGGGGGACAGTTATGAACACTGAAGCTTTCTTT.